Shown below are 17 T cell receptor beta chains from a single sample sequenced in a study of human T cells and chemical hapten exposure. TCRdb itself ran the RACE reads through MiXCR, one entry per CDR3 protein. The sample carries 190,000 or so distinct CDR3 sequences, around 30% recorded once. The time point denotes: pre-sensitization, week 0. Treatment in this sample: therapeutic diphenylcyclopropenone sensitization with weekly scalp DPC. The source material was whole blood, sampled in connection with sensitization to the hapten diphenylcyclopropenone (DPC). The receptors shown here come from a woman in her 30s with alopecia areata. Some clones in this sample may be carry-over from other donors' samples.

The CDR3 sequence is CASSKNSGGSYEQYF. The CDR3 region has the DNA TGTGCCAGCAGTAAAAATAGCGGGGGGTCATACGAGCAGTACTTC. The chain couples TRBV12-3 or TRBV12-4 to TRBJ2-7, with TRBD2 identical over 10 bases. V trimming: 5 bases; J trimming: 4 bases; junction bases outside the gene matches: 8. The CDR3 covers 15 residues.

The J gene is TRBJ2-7, the V gene TRBV29-1; perhaps TRBD2 as D (6 bases). The length of the CDR3 is 11 residues. The V gene's germline CDR1 is SQVTM and CDR2 ANQGSEA. Trimming left V 4 bases short and J 4 bases short, with 8 bases between. In nucleotides, the CDR3 is TGCAGCGTTGCACGGGAGTACGAGCAGTACTTC. Its translation: CSVAREYEQYF.

This chain uses TRBV27 with TRBJ1-1, with D possibly being TRBD1 (6 bases). Trimming left V 6 bases short and J 10 bases short, with 15 bases between. Per the germline V gene, CDR1 is MNHEY and CDR2 is SMNVEV (reference sequence). This CDR3 spans 12 amino acids. The CDR3 nucleotides are TGTGCCAGCAGGTACACTCGGGGGCGAGCTTTCTTT. Its protein product is CASRYTRGRAFF.

J is TRBJ2-3 and V is TRBV5-1; 7 bases map to TRBD1. Trimming cost V 5 bases and J 4 bases; bases outside gene matches: 10. This CDR3 is built from 15 residues. CDR1 is SGHRS and CDR2 is YFSETQ in the germline V gene. In nucleotides, the CDR3 is TGCGCCAGCAGATACAGGGGTTCCGAAGCAGATACGCAGTATTTT. As protein: CASRYRGSEADTQYF.

V usage is TRBV4-3 and J usage is TRBJ2-3; 12 nucleotides match TRBD2. Looked up from germline, CDR1 is LGHNA and CDR2 is YSLEER. The CDR3 length is 17 residues. V was pared by 1 base and J by 2 bases, with 4 bases of the junction left unmatched. The CDR3, as DNA: TGCGCCAGCAGCCAAGGGGCTAGCGGGAGGGTCACAGATACGCAGTATTTT. Residues: CASSQGASGRVTDTQYF.

The chain is built from TRBV14 and TRBJ2-7; 9 bases fit TRBD1. The junction had 10 bases not matched to a gene; V was cut back by 4 bases and J by 3 bases. Germline lookup yields CDR1 SGHDN and CDR2 FVKESK. The CDR3 length is 16 residues. Here the CDR3 reads CASSLSGQGFDYEQYF. The CDR3 DNA is TGTGCCAGCAGCCTATCGGGACAGGGTTTTGACTACGAGCAGTACTTC.

The chain carries TRBV29-1 and TRBJ2-6; 8 bases match TRBD1. V dropped 6 bases and J dropped 0; count of bases not matched to a gene: 10. CDR3 size: 17 residues. In germline, CDR1 is SQVTM, CDR2 ANQGSEA. The CDR3 DNA reads TGCAGCGTCAAAGAGACAGGGGTGCGCTCTGGGGCCAACGTCCTGACTTTC. Translation gives CSVKETGVRSGANVLTF.

This chain joins TRBV2 and TRBJ2-5; tentatively, D is TRBD2 (5 bases). Germline-derived CDR1 and CDR2 are SNHLY and FYNNEI. The CDR3 runs 14 residues. Trimming left V 3 bases short and J 4 bases short, with 12 bases between. The CDR3: CASSEGRRSETQYF. In DNA, the CDR3 is TGTGCCAGCAGTGAGGGTAGGAGGTCAGAGACCCAGTACTTC.

CDR3 bases: TGTGCCAGCAGCTTAGACATCCCCGGGACTAGGGGAGGGACAGATACGCAGTATTTT. Amino acids: CASSLDIPGTRGGTDTQYF. This chain links TRBV11-2 with TRBJ2-3; 8 nucleotides align to TRBD2. This CDR3 spans 19 amino acids. The V and J ends lost 0 bases and 3 bases, in that order; junction bases with no gene match: 14. Germline-derived CDR1 and CDR2 are SGHAT and FQNNGV.

This sequence joins TRBV29-1 and TRBJ1-1, with D unresolved. Germline-derived CDR1 and CDR2 are SQVTM and ANQGSEA. The length of the CDR3 is 12 residues. The V end lost 2 bases, the J end lost 5 bases, and 9 bases lay between the germline ends. In nucleotides, the CDR3 is TGCAGCGTTGAACGAGACCTTACTGAAGCTTTCTTT. Amino acid sequence: CSVERDLTEAFF. Drawing the rest from reference TRBV29-1 and TRBJ1-1, the complete variable domain is SAVISQKPSRDICQRGTSLTIQCQVDSQVTMMFWYRQQPGQSLTLIATANQGSEATYESGFVIDKFPISRPNLTFSTLTVSNMSPEDSSIYLCSVERDLTEAFFGQGTRLTVV.

The chain combines TRBV11-1 with TRBJ1-6; 9 bases align to TRBD1. The junction had 3 bases not matched to a gene; V was cut back by 4 bases and J by 8 bases. CDR3 length equals 14 residues. The germline V gene has CDR1 SGHAT and CDR2 FQDESV (reference sequence). The CDR3 nucleotides are TGTGCCAGCAGCTGGCGGACAGGGGATTCACCCCTCCACTTT. Protein sequence: CASSWRTGDSPLHF.

The chain is built from TRBV25-1 and TRBJ1-1, with D unresolved. In germline, CDR1 is MGHDK, CDR2 SYGVNS. Trimming took 5 bases from V and 5 from J, leaving 9 bases between them. The CDR3 runs to 12 residues. The CDR3 is CASSNPRTEAFF. In DNA, the CDR3 is TGTGCCAGCAGTAACCCCCGTACTGAAGCTTTCTTT.

The genes are TRBV28 and TRBJ1-5; D ambiguous. From germline, CDR1 is MDHEN and CDR2 SYDVKM. CDR3 length: 15 residues. Deletions cut 5 bases from V and 5 bases from J, with 16 bases between. DNA for the CDR3: TGTGCCAGCAGTCCCCCGGGAGGGAACCATCAGCCCCAGCATTTT. This encodes CASSPPGGNHQPQHF.

This clonotype was seen more than once but under ten times. The rearrangement links TRBV24-1 to TRBJ1-5, with D unresolved. Per germline, CDR1 KGHDR and CDR2 SFDVKD. CDR3 length: 13 amino acids. Trimming shortened V by 3 bases and J by 4 bases, and 6 bases separated the two germline ends. CDR3 residues: CATSDTGNQPQHF. The CDR3 DNA reads TGTGCCACCAGTGATACGGGGAATCAGCCCCAGCATTTT.

The chain couples TRBV9 to TRBJ1-1; TRBD1 aligns across 8 bases. The germline CDR1 and CDR2 sequences are SGDLS and YYNGEE. V lost 4 bases, J lost 2 bases, and 7 bases stayed unmatched. The CDR3 has 15 amino acids. This CDR3 reads CASSRRTGQNTEAFF. CDR3 sequence (DNA): TGTGCCAGCAGCCGACGGACAGGGCAAAACACTGAAGCTTTCTTT.

The gene calls are TRBV15 and TRBJ2-3; TRBD2 aligns across 13 bases. From germline, CDR1 is LNHNV and CDR2 YYDKDF (reference sequence). CDR3 size: 18 residues. The junction had 7 bases not matched to a gene; V was cut back by 2 bases and J by 2 bases. The CDR3 loop reads CATSRFPTSGGHTDTQYF. For the CDR3, the DNA is TGTGCCACCAGCAGATTTCCGACTAGCGGGGGGCACACAGATACGCAGTATTTT.

This chain uses TRBV28 with TRBJ2-7; maybe TRBD1 (6 bases). This CDR3 comprises 15 residues. V lost 6 bases to trimming and J lost 2 bases, with 17 bases between them. Per the germline V gene, CDR1 is MDHEN and CDR2 is SYDVKM. DNA of the CDR3: TGTGCCAGCAGGCCCGGGACACTTAGTACCTACGAGCAGTACTTC. Amino acids: CASRPGTLSTYEQYF.